This TCR beta chain is drawn from a study of sequential checkpoint blockade in melanoma (dated by TCRdb to about 2019). Looking at the study overall: In a 1:1 randomization, patients received either first-line nivolumab then ipilimumab (arm A) or ipilimumab then nivolumab (arm B). Maintenance nivolumab came after both trial sequences.

As regards this clone: The clone's antigen remains unknown. One base away there is no much larger clone; base qualities are not given.

This sample's treatment or condition label indicates: randomized to nivolumab then ipilimumab (arm A) or the reverse (arm B). Prior DNA-damaging chemotherapy had not been received by any trial patient. A FACS Aria II flow cytometer was used to sort live CD3+CD8+ cells that were negative for CD19 and CD56 from thawed PBMCs. CheckMate 064, a randomized, open-label phase II trial of sequential checkpoint blockade, was the source of the samples, all of which came from patients with melanoma. Leukapheresis was used to collect peripheral blood mononuclear cells, which were then purified with Ficoll-Paque and frozen in human serum with about 10% DMSO. Purity of sorted blood CD3+CD8+ cells was verified at >95% immediately after sorting, followed by DNA extraction. Results and caveats for the whole study, not just this receptor: Larger, independent patient cohorts are needed to validate the response-prediction model that combines TCR metrics and mutation burden.

TCRbeta CDR3 regions were immunosequenced from genomic DNA with the immunoSEQ Assay. Prior to high-throughput sequencing, genomic DNA was amplified by bias-controlled multiplex PCR. As for the original processing: To quantify the absolute abundance of each unique TCRbeta CDR3 region, the sequences were collapsed and filtered. Clonality, defined as 1 minus Pielou's evenness, was calculated using productive rearrangements only. A previously published method was used to identify clones whose frequencies were significantly greater in on-treatment samples than in baseline samples. The table was pulled from immuneACCESS by TCRdb, which kept in-frame rearrangements only. Such tables lose some clones; where checked, under half of the loss comes from unresolved V genes, and the rest has no known cause. V and J calls and clone size are copied from that table; D and trimming were computed from the DNA. This sample has 10,000 or so clones in its table, and about 80% of those were observed once. Together, the top ten hold 45% to 55% of the sample.

This material consisted of CD8+ T cells sorted from blood (inferred from file names), taken from a patient given nivolumab and ipilimumab in sequence. This receptor was taken from a human donor with melanoma.

The CDR3 reads as follows: CASSMAPGTDTYNSPLHF. In nucleotides, the sequence is TGTGCCAGTAGTATGGCGCCCGGGACAGACACCTATAATTCACCCCTCCACTTT. Here the chain combines TRBV19 and TRBJ1-6; 7 middle bases align to TRBD1. CDR1 and CDR2 are read off the germline V gene (reference sequence) as LNHDA and SQIVND. After removal of 3 bases from V and 2 bases from J, the junction retains 10 bases not matched to a gene. Reading from cysteine to phenylalanine, the CDR3 counts 18 amino acids. Only the CDR3 region is kept as DNA, spanning 54 bases read in frame from base 1.